This entry features one T cell receptor beta chain sequence. The antigen is unknown. TCRdb independently ran MiXCR on the reads; one entry per CDR3 protein. The sample consists of 310,000 or so distinct CDR3 sequences, 17% of them appearing once. The data were obtained in a study of T cell repertoires in cytomegalovirus infection. Study as a whole: Public TCR beta signatures provided an indication of both CMV infection and a matching HLA type.

Study conclusions and caveats: The cumulative frequency of public TCR beta families distinguished individuals who carried CMV together with the relevant HLA.

Per germline, CDR1 DFQATT and CDR2 SNEGSKA (reference sequence). CDR3 length equals 13 residues. Trimming removed 0 bases at V and 8 bases at J, with 10 bases between. This receptor was identified in a human donor in good health (CMV status not recorded). Some clones in this sample may be carry-over from other donors' samples. The J gene is TRBJ1-4, the V gene TRBV20-1; a weak D match, TRBD1 (5 bases). The sequencing sample was made of PBMCs. The CDR3 loop is CSARDRGGEKLFF. In DNA, the CDR3 is TGCAGTGCTAGAGATCGGGGGGGGGAAAAACTGTTTTTT.